This is a list of T cell receptor beta chains from one sample in a study of shared clonotypes between healthy human individuals. This table comes from immunoSEQ multiplex PCR, and its TCRdb copy is limited to in-frame clones, with some not included. This sample carries nearly 600,000 clones, around 95% of them seen once, and the ten largest clones take approximately 0.1%. The sample consisted of naive CD8+ T cells sorted from blood. These receptors all stem from a woman aged 25 to 39 in good health. Both conserved end residues are part of each CDR3. D genes are given only for firm matches.

TRBJ2-1	TRBV25-1	TRBD2	CASSPSAGGGDEQFF
TRBJ1-1	TRBV28	.	CASSLFFAGRSTEAFF
TRBJ1-1	TRBV28	TRBD1	CACAGQQNTEAFF
TRBJ2-3	TRBV27	TRBD2	CASTDGGREDTQYF
TRBJ2-7	TRBV19	.	CASSPTQTGREQYF
TRBJ1-5	TRBV5-6	.	CASSLAGGHQPQHF
TRBJ1-1	TRBV2	.	CASSEPDRNTEAFF
TRBJ2-1	TRBV27	TRBD2	CASIISKNRGDKEQFF
TRBJ2-1	TRBV5-4	TRBD1	CASSGGQGNNEQFF
TRBJ1-1	TRBV13	.	CASSVYRSNTEAFF
TRBJ2-1	TRBV19	.	CASSDWNNEQFF
TRBJ2-1	TRBV27	.	CASESSSSGQGRGLNEQFF
TRBJ2-7	TRBV27	.	CASSFNPGGDEQYF
TRBJ2-3	TRBV6-5	TRBD2	CATSGDEDTQYF
TRBJ2-3	TRBV6-5	TRBD2	CASSYDGLAGTDTQYF
TRBJ1-1	TRBV7-9	.	CASTTDMNTEAFF
TRBJ1-1	TRBV11-1	.	CASSVSIGILNTEAFF
TRBJ1-2	TRBV5-1	.	CASSFGQGLNYGYTF
TRBJ1-2	TRBV9	.	CASSALYGYTF
TRBJ1-5	TRBV6-5	.	CASSYFQGDNQPQHF
TRBJ1-3	TRBV5-4	TRBD1	CASSPGQDINRNTIYF
TRBJ2-7	TRBV6-6	.	CASSKASYWDYEQYF
TRBJ2-3	TRBV19	.	CASSIDIGTDTQYF
TRBJ1-1	TRBV5-1	.	CASSEVNTEAFF
TRBJ2-3	TRBV6-7	TRBD2	CASSYSGTSSYTDTQYF
TRBJ2-7	TRBV27	TRBD2	CASSLTGYGTSAYEQYF
TRBJ2-1	TRBV4-1	.	CASSQEVLENEQFF
TRBJ2-7	TRBV2	.	CASIWVGGYEQYF
TRBJ2-3	TRBV28	.	CASSFVDTQYF
TRBJ1-1	TRBV7-9	TRBD1	CASSLGTGEAFF
TRBJ2-7	TRBV27	TRBD2	CASSLTGGRREQYF
TRBJ2-2	TRBV5-1	.	CASSLSTGELFF
TRBJ1-1	TRBV15	.	CATSVEFMNTEAFF
TRBJ2-7	TRBV28	TRBD1	CASSEGQGANYEQYF
TRBJ1-1	TRBV6-5	.	CASSRTTPPNTEAFF
TRBJ2-5	TRBV27	TRBD2	CASRHRTSEGWQETQYF
TRBJ2-1	TRBV5-1	.	CASSSTEGSEQFF